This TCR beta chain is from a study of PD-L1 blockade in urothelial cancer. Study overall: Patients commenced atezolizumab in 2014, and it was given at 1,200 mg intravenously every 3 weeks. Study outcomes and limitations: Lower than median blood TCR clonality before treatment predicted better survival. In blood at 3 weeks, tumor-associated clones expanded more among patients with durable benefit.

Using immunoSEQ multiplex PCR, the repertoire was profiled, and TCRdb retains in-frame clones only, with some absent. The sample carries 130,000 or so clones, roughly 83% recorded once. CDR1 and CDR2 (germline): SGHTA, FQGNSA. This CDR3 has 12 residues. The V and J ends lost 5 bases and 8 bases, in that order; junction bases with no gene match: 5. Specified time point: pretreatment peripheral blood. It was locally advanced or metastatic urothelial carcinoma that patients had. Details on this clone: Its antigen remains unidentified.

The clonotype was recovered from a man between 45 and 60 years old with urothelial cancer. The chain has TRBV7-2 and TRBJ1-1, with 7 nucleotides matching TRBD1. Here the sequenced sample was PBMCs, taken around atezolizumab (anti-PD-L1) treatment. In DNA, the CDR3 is TGTGCCAGCAGCCGCGACAGGGCAGAAGCTTTCTTT. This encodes CASSRDRAEAFF.